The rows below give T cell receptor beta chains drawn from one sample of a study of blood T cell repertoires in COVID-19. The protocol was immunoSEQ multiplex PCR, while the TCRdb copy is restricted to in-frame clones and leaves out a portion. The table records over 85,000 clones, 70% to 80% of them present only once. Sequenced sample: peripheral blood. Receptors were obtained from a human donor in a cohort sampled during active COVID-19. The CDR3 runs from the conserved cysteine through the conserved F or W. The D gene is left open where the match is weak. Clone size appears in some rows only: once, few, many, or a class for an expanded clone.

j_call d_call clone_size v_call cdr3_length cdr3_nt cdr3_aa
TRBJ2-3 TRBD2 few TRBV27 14 TGTGCCAGCAGTTTCGGGGGGAGCACAGATACGCAGTATTTT CASSFGGSTDTQYF
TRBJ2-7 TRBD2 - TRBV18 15 TGTGCCAGCTCACCGGCGACTAGCGGTACCTACGAGCAGTACTTC CASSPATSGTYEQYF
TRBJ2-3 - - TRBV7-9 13 TGTGCCAGCAGCTTAGTAGAAGTCAACACGCAGTATTTT CASSLVEVNTQYF
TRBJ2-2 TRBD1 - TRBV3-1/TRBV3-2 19 TGTGCCAGCAGCCAAGATCCCAGCCCAGGGGGCGTGAACACCGGGGAGCTGTTTTTT CASSQDPSPGGVNTGELFF
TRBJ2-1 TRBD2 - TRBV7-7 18 TGTGCTAGCAGCTTAGGAGGGCCGGGACTAGCGGGATTGAATGAGCAGTTCTTC CASSLGGPGLAGLNEQFF
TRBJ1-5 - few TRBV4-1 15 TGCGCCAGCAGCCAAGATCTGGCCGCACATCAGCCCCAGCATTTT CASSQDLAAHQPQHF
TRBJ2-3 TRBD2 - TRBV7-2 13 TGTGCCAGCAGCTTAGCGGGAGGGAATACGCAGTATTTT CASSLAGGNTQYF
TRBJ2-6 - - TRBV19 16 TGTGCCAGTAGTATATTTAGGGGGAAAGGGGCCAACGTCCTGACTTTC CASSIFRGKGANVLTF
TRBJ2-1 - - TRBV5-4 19 TGTGCCAGCAGCTTCGTAGTTGTGCCTCGGGAAGTGTCCTACAATGAGCAGTTCTTC CASSFVVVPREVSYNEQFF
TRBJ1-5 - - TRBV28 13 TGTGCCAGCAGTTTAGCAGGGGCTCAGCCCCAGCATTTT CASSLAGAQPQHF
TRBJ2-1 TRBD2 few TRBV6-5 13 TGTGCCAGCAGGCCGGGACTAGGATCGCCGCAGTTCTTC CASRPGLGSPQFF
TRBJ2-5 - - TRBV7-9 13 TGTGCCAGCAGCTTGGGGCGAAAAGAGACCCAGTACTTC CASSLGRKETQYF
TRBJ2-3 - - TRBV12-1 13 TGTGCCAGCAGCTTCCTCAGGGGGGATACGCAGTATTTT CASSFLRGDTQYF
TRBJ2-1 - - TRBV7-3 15 TGTGCCAGCAGCTTAGGGTTCGGGGGTTACAATGAGCAGTTCTTC CASSLGFGGYNEQFF
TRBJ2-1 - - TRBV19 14 TGTGCCAGTAGTATAGATTACCGGGACAATGAGCAGTTCTTC CASSIDYRDNEQFF
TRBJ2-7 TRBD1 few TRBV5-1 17 TGCGCCAGCAGCTTCTTCGGTCAGGGGACAGCTTCCTACGAGCAGTACTTC CASSFFGQGTASYEQYF
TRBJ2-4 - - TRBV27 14 TGTGCCAGCAGTACAGTACTAGCCAAAAACATTCAGTACTTC CASSTVLAKNIQYF
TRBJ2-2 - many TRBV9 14 TGTGCCAGCAGCGGCCGAGGTAACACCGGGGAGCTGTTTTTT CASSGRGNTGELFF
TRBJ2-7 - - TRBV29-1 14 TGCAGCGTATTGACAGATATCAACTCCTACGAGCAGTACTTC CSVLTDINSYEQYF
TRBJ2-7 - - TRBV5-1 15 TGCGCCAGCAGCTTGGAGGCTAGCGAAATCTACGAGCAGTACTTC CASSLEASEIYEQYF
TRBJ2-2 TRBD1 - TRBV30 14 TGTGCCTGGAGCGACAGGGGGCGAGGCGGGGAGCTGTTTTTT CAWSDRGRGGELFF
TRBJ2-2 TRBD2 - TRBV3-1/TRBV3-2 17 TGTGCCAGCAGCCAAGGATCGCTAGCGGGAGTTCACGGGGAGCTGTTTTTT CASSQGSLAGVHGELFF
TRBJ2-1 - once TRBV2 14 TGTGCCAGCGGCGACAGAACACTATACAATGAGCAGTTCTTC CASGDRTLYNEQFF
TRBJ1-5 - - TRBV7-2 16 TGTGCCAGCAGCTTAGCGGGACACTATAGCAATCAGCCCCAGCATTTT CASSLAGHYSNQPQHF
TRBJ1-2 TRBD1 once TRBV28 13 TGTGCCAGCAGTTTGGGGACAGGATATGGCTACACCTTC CASSLGTGYGYTF
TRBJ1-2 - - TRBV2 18 TGTGCCAGCACCGGCGCTAGACCGGTCGGAGTCCAAAACTATGGCTACACCTTC CASTGARPVGVQNYGYTF
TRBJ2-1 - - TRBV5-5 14 TGTGCCAGCAGCTCCCGAGGACAAGACAATGAGCAGTTCTTC CASSSRGQDNEQFF
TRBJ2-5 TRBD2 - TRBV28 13 TGTGCCAGCAGGGCCGAGCCGGGGGGGACCCAGTACTTC CASRAEPGGTQYF
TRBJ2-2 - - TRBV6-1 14 TGTGCCAGCAGTGAGATGGAGTTTTCCGGGGAGCTGTTTTTT CASSEMEFSGELFF
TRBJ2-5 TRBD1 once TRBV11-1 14 TGTGCCAGCAGTCCCGGACAGGGCCAAGAGACCCAGTACTTC CASSPGQGQETQYF
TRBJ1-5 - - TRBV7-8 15 TGTGCCAGCAGCTTAGGGGCCGGAATGAATCAGCCCCAGCATTTT CASSLGAGMNQPQHF
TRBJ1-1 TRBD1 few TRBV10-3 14 TGTGCCATCAGTGAAGACAGGGGAGGGACTGAAGCTTTCTTT CAISEDRGGTEAFF
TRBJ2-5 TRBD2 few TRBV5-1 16 TGCGCCAGCAGCGGGACTAGCGGGGGGCTTCAAGAGACCCAGTACTTC CASSGTSGGLQETQYF
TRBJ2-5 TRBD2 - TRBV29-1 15 TGCAGCGTTGGACTAGCGGGAGGGCAGGGGGAGACCCAGTACTTC CSVGLAGGQGETQYF
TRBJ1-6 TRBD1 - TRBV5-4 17 TGTGCCAGCAGCTCCGGGACAGGCCCCCGTTCGGATTCACCCCTCCACTTT CASSSGTGPRSDSPLHF
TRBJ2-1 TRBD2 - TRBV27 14 TGTGCCAGCACCTCGGGCGGGAGGGACAATGAGCAGTTCTTC CASTSGGRDNEQFF
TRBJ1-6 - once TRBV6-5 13 TGTGCCAGCCGAACAACAGGGCGTTCACCCCTCCACTTT CASRTTGRSPLHF
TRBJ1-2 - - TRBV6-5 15 TGTGCCAGCAGTTACTCAGGGGCAGGTACCTATGGCTACACCTTC CASSYSGAGTYGYTF
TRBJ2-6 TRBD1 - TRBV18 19 TGTGCCAGCTCACCCCTGGGGCAGGGGGTCGCCTCTGGGGCCAACGTCCTGACTTTC CASSPLGQGVASGANVLTF
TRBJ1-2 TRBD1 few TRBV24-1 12 TGTGCCACCAGCAGGGACAGCCTTTTTTGGACCTTC CATSRDSLFWTF
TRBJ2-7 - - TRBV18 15 TGTGCCAGCTCACCCAGGAGGGGCGGGTCCTACGAGCAGTACTTC CASSPRRGGSYEQYF
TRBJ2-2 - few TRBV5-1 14 TGCGCCAGCATGGGCAGGGAGAACACCGGGGAGCTGTTTTTT CASMGRENTGELFF
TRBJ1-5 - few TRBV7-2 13 TGTGCCAGCAGCGCGGGAGCGGATCAGCCCCAGCATTTT CASSAGADQPQHF
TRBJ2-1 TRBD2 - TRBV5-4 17 TGTGCCAGCAGCTTGGGGATGACTAGCGGACCGAACAATGAGCAGTTCTTC CASSLGMTSGPNNEQFF
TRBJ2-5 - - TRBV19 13 TGTGCCAGTAGTATGGGCGTCGAAGAGACCCAGTACTTC CASSMGVEETQYF
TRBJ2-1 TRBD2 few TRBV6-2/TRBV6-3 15 TGTGCCAGCAGCAACACGGGAGGGCCTTACAATGAGCAGTTCTTC CASSNTGGPYNEQFF
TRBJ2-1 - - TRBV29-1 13 TGCAGCGTTTCAATCGGTCAGAGGGATGAGCAGTTCTTC CSVSIGQRDEQFF
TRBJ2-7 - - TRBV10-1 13 TGCGCCAGCAGTGGAACCAGGGGTAGGGAGCAGTACTTC CASSGTRGREQYF
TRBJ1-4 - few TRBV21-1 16 TGTGCCAGCAGCCCGAGGAGGAGGGCGGCTAATGAAAAACTGTTTTTT CASSPRRRAANEKLFF